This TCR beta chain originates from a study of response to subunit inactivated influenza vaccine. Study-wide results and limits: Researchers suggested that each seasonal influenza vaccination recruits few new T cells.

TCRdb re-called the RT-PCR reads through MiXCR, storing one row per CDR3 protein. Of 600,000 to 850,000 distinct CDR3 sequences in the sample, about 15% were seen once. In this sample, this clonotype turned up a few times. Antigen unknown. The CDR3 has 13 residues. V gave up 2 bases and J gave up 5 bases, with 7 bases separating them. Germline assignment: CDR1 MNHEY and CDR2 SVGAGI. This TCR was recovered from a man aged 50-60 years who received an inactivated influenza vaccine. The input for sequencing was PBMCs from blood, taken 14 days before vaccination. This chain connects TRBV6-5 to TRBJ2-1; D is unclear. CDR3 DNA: TGTGCCAGCAGTTACATCCGGAACAATGAGCAGTTCTTC. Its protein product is CASSYIRNNEQFF.